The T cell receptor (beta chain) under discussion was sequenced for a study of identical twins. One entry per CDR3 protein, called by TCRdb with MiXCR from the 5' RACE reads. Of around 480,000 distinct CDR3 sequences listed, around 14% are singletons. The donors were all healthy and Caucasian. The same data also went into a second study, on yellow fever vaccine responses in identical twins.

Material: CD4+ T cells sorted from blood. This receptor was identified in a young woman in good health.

The DNA for the CDR3 is TGTGCCAGCAGCCCCCTTCGTGTAGCGGGGGGGGTGGAAGAGACCCAGTACTTC. Translating gives CASSPLRVAGGVEETQYF. This chain joins TRBV5-6 and TRBJ2-5; 11 bases line up with TRBD2. CDR1 is SGHDT, CDR2 YYEEEE, per germline. The CDR3 sequence is 18 residues long. J lost 3 bases, V lost 4 bases, and 14 bases had no gene match.